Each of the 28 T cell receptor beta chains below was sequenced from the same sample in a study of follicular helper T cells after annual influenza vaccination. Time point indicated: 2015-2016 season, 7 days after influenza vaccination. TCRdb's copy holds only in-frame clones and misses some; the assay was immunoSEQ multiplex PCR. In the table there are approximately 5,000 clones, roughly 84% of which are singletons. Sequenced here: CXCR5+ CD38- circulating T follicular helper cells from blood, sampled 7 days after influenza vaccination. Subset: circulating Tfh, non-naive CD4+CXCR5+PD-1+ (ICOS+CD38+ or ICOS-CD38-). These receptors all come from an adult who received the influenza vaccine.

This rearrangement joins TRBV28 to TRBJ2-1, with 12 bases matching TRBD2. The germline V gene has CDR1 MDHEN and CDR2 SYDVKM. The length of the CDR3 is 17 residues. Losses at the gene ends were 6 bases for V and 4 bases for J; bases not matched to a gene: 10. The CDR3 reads CASRTTSGRGGYNEQFF. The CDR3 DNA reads TGTGCCAGCAGAACGACTAGCGGGAGAGGGGGTTACAATGAGCAGTTCTTC.

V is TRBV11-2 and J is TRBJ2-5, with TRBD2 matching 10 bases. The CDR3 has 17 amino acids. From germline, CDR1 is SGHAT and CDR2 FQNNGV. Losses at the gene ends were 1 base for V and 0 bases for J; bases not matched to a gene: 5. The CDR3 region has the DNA TGTGCCAGCAGCTTAGGGGCTCTAGCGGGGGACCAAGAGACCCAGTACTTC. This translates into CASSLGALAGDQETQYF.

The CDR3 spells CASSSRQGGETQYF. The CDR3 bases are TGTGCCAGCAGCTCCCGACAGGGGGGGGAGACCCAGTACTTC. The V gene is TRBV5-4, the J gene TRBJ2-5; 9 bases map to TRBD1. Germline values: CDR1 SGHNT, CDR2 YYREEE (reference sequence). Losses at the gene ends were 3 bases for V and 5 bases for J; bases not matched to a gene: 5. The CDR3 has 14 amino acids.

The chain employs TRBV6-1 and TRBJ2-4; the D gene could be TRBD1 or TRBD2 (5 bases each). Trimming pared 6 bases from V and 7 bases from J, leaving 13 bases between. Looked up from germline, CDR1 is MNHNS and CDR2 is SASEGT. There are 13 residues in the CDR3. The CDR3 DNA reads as TGTGCCAGCAGCCCGGGACCCCGTAACATTCAGTACTTC. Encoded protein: CASSPGPRNIQYF.

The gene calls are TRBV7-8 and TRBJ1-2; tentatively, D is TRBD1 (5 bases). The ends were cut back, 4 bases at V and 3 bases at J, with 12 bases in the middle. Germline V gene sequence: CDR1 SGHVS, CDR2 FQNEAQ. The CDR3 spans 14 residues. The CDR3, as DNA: TGTGCCAGCAGCTATGACAGTGACCACTATGGCTACACCTTC. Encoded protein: CASSYDSDHYGYTF. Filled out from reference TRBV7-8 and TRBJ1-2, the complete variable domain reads GAGVSQSPRYKVAKRGQDVALRCDPISGHVSLFWYQQALGQGPEFLTYFQNEAQLDKSGLPSDRFFAERPEGSVSTLKIQRTQQEDSAVYLCASSYDSDHYGYTFGSGTRLTVV.

CDR3 protein: CAWSAGGLGNTIYF. The CDR3 DNA reads TGTGCCTGGAGTGCGGGAGGGCTTGGAAACACCATATATTTT. The chain has TRBV30 and TRBJ1-3; no clear D gene. Germline V gives CDR1 GTSNPN, CDR2 SVGIG (reference sequence). The ends were cut back, 1 base at V and 3 bases at J, with 10 bases in the middle. The CDR3 sequence is 14 residues long.

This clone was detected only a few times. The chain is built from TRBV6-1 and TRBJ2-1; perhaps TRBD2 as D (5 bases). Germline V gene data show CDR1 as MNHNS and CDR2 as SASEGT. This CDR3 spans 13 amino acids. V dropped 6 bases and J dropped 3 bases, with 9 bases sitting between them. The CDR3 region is CASSLARYNEQFF. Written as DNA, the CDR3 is TGTGCCAGCAGCCTAGCTCGCTACAATGAGCAGTTCTTC.

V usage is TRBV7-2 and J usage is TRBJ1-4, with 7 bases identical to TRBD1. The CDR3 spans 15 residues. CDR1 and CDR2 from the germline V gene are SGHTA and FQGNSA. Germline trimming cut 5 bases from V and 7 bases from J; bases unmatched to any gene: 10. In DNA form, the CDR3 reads TGTGCCAGCAGCCTCCGGACAGGTCGGGCTGAAAAACTGTTTTTT. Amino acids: CASSLRTGRAEKLFF.

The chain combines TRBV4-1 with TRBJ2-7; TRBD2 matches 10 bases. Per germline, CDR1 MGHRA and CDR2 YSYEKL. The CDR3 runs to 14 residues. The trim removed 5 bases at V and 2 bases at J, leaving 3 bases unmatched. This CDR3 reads CASSSSGRAYEQYF. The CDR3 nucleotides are TGCGCCAGCAGCTCGAGCGGGAGGGCCTACGAGCAGTACTTC.

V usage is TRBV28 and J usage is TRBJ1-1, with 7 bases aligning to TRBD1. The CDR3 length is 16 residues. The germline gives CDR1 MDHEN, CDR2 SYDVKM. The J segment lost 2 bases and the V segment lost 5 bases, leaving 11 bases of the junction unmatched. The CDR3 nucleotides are TGTGCCAGCAGTCCACCGCCGGGACAGCAAAACACTGAAGCTTTCTTT. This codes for CASSPPPGQQNTEAFF.

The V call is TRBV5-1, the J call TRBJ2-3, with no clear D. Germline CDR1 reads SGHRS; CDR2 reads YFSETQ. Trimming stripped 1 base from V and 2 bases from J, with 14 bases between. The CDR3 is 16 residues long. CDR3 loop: CASSLSLPTLTDTQYF. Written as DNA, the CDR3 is TGCGCCAGCAGCTTGTCCCTCCCTACCCTCACAGATACGCAGTATTTT.

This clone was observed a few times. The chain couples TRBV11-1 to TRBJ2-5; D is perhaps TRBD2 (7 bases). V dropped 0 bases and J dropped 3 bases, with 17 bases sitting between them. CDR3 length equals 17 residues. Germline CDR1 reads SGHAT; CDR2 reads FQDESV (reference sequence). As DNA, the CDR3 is TGTGCCAGCAGCTTAGCGAGGGCCGGAGGGGGGGAAGAGACCCAGTACTTC. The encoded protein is CASSLARAGGGEETQYF.

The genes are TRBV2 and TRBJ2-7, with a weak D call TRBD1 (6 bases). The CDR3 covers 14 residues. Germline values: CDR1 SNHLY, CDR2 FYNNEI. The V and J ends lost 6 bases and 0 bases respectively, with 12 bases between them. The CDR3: CASRTGTPSYEQYF. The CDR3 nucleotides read TGTGCCAGCAGGACCGGGACACCCTCCTACGAGCAGTACTTC.

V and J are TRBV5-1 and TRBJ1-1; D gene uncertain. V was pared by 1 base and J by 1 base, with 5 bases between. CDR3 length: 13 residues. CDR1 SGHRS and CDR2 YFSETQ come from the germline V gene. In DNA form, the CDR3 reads TGCGCCAGCAGCTTGTTTACGAACACTGAAGCTTTCTTT. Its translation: CASSLFTNTEAFF.

CDR3 amino acids: CASSLRQYYEQYF. In nucleotides, the CDR3 is TGTGCCAGCAGCTTGAGGCAGTACTACGAGCAGTACTTC. This sequence joins TRBV5-6 and TRBJ2-7, with D unresolved. There are 13 residues in the CDR3. CDR1 is SGHDT, CDR2 YYEEEE, per germline. Trimming stripped 1 base from V and 3 bases from J, with 8 bases between.

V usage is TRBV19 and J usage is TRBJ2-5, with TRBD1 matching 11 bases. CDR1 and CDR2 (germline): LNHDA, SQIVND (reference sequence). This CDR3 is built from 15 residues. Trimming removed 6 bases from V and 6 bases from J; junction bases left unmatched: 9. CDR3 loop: CASSPTGTGGKTQYF. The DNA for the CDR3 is TGTGCCAGTAGCCCGACGGGGACAGGGGGAAAGACCCAGTACTTC.

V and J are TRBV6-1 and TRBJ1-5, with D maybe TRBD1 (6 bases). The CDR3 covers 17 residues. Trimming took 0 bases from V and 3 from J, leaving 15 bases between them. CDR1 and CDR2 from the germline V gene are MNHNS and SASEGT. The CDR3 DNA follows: TGTGCCAGCAGTGAAGCGCGGGGGGCGATCCACAATCAGCCCCAGCATTTT. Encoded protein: CASSEARGAIHNQPQHF.

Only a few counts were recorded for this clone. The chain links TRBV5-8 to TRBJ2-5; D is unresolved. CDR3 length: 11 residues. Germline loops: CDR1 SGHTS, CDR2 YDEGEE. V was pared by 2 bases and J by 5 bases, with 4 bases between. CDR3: CASSLRETQYF. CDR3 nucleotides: TGTGCCAGCAGCTTAAGGGAGACCCAGTACTTC.

CDR3 protein: CASSSSGGGHYEQYF. DNA for the CDR3: TGCGCCAGCAGCTCCAGCGGGGGCGGCCACTACGAGCAGTACTTC. This chain joins TRBV5-1 and TRBJ2-7; 8 bases map to TRBD2. With V trimmed by 3 bases and J by 3 bases, 8 bases remained unmatched. The CDR3 extends over 15 amino acids. Germline V gene data show CDR1 as SGHRS and CDR2 as YFSETQ.

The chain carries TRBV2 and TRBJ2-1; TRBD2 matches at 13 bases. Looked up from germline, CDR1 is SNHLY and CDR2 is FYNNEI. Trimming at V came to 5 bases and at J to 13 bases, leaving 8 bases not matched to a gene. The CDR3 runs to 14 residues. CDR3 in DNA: TGTGCCAGCAGTCCCGGGACTAGCGGGAAGAAACAGTTCTTC. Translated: CASSPGTSGKKQFF.

As DNA, the CDR3 is TGCGCCAGCAGCTTAGGGACTAGCCGGAGTATGGATGAGCAGTTCTTC. This codes for CASSLGTSRSMDEQFF. The chain is built from TRBV5-1 and TRBJ2-1; 9 positions agree with TRBD2. This CDR3 comprises 16 residues. V shed 2 bases, J shed 8 bases, and the junction held 11 bases outside the gene matches. CDR1 SGHRS and CDR2 YFSETQ come from the germline V gene.

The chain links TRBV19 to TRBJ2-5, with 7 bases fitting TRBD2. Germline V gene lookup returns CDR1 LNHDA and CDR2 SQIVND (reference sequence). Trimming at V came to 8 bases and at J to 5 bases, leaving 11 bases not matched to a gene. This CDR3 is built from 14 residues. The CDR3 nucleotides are TGTGCCAGTCGAGGTGGGCCCGGGGGGGAGACCCAGTACTTC. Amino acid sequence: CASRGGPGGETQYF.

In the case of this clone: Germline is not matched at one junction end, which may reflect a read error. This chain's CDR3 is CASSFPGTGGLLYHPQHF. Written as DNA, the CDR3 is TGTGCCAGCAGCTTTCCGGGGACAGGGGGCCTCCTTTATCATCCCCAGCATTTT. The chain uses TRBV28 and TRBJ1-5; TRBD1 matches at 12 bases. This CDR3 has 18 amino acids. Germline assignment: CDR1 MDHEN and CDR2 SYDVKM.

The CDR3 nucleotides are TGTGCCAGCAGCTCGGTGACGCGCACTGAAGCTTTCTTT. This gives the protein CASSSVTRTEAFF. The genes are TRBV5-5 and TRBJ1-1; D is unresolved. Trimming took off 3 bases at V and 4 bases at J, with 10 bases between the two ends. The CDR3 extends over 13 amino acids. Germline V gene lookup returns CDR1 SGHKS and CDR2 YYEKEE (reference sequence).

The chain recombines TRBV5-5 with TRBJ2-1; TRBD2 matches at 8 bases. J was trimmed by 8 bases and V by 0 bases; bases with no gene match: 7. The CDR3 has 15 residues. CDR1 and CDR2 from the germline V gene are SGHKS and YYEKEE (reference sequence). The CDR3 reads CASSLEGLATDEQFF. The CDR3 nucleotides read TGTGCCAGCAGCTTGGAAGGACTAGCTACCGATGAGCAGTTCTTC.

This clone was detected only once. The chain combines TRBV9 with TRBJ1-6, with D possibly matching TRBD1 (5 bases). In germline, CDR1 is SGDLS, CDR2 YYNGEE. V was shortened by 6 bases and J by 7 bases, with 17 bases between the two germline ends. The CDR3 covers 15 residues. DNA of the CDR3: TGTGCCAGCAATAAAGAGGGGCGTGCAAATTCACCCCTCCACTTT. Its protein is CASNKEGRANSPLHF.

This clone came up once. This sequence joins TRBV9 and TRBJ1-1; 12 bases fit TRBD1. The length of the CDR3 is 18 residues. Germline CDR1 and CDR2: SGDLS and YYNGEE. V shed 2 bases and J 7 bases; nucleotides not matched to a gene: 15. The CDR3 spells CASSVAPGGDRGPGEAFF. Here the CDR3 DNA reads TGTGCCAGCAGCGTGGCACCCGGAGGGGACAGGGGGCCTGGTGAAGCTTTCTTT. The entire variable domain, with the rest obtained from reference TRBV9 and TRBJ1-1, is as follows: DSGVTQTPKHLITATGQRVTLRCSPRSGDLSVYWYQQSLDQGLQFLIQYYNGEERAKGNILERFSAQQFPDLHSELNLSSLELGDSALYFCASSVAPGGDRGPGEAFFGQGTRLTVV.

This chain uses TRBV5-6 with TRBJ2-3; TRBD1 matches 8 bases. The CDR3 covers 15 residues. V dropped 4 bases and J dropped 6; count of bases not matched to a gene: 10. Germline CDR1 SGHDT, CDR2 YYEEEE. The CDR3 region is CASSLTGGPWDTQYF. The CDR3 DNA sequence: TGTGCCAGCAGCCTCACAGGGGGTCCGTGGGATACGCAGTATTTT.